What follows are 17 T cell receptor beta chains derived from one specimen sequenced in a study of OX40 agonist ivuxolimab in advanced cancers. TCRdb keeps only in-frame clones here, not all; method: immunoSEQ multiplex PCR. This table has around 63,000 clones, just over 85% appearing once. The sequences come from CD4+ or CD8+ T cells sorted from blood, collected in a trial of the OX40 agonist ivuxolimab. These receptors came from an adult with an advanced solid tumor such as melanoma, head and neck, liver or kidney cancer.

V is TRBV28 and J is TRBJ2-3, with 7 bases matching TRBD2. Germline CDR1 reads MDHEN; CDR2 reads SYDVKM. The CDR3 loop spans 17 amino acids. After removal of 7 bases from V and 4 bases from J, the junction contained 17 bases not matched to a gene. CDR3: CASIYCGEGLIADTQYF. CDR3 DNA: TGTGCCAGCATCTATTGCGGGGAGGGCCTAATCGCAGATACGCAGTATTTT.

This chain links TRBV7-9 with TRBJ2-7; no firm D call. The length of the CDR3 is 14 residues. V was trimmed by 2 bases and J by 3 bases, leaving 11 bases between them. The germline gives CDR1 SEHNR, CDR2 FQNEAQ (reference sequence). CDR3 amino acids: CASSLTDAVYEQYF. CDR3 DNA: TGTGCCAGCAGCTTAACGGACGCGGTCTACGAGCAGTACTTC.

The CDR3 is CASRRDRSQETQYF. The CDR3 bases are TGTGCCAGCAGAAGGGACAGATCCCAAGAGACCCAGTACTTC. This chain links TRBV6-1 with TRBJ2-5; 7 nucleotides line up with TRBD1. The CDR3 consists of 14 residues. Germline CDR1 and CDR2: MNHNS and SASEGT. After removal of 6 bases from V and 1 base from J, the junction contained 5 bases not matched to a gene.

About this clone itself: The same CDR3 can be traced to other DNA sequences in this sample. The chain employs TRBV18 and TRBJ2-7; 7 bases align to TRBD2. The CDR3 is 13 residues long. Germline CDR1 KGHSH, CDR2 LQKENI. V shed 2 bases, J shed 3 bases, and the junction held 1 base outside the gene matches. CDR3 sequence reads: CASSPGGGYEQYF. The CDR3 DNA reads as TGTGCCAGCTCACCAGGGGGGGGCTACGAGCAGTACTTC.

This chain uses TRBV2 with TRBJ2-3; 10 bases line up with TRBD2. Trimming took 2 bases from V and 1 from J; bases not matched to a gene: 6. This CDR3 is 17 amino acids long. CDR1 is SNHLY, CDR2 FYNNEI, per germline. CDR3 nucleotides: TGTGCCAGCAGTGAACGGACTAGCGGAGGGGGCACAGATACGCAGTATTTT. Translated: CASSERTSGGGTDTQYF.

This chain's CDR3 is CASSFSGESTNEQFF. The DNA of the CDR3 is TGCGCCAGCAGCTTCAGCGGGGAGTCAACCAATGAGCAGTTCTTC. The V call is TRBV5-1, the J call TRBJ2-1; TRBD2 agrees at 7 bases. CDR3 size: 15 residues. Germline assignment: CDR1 SGHRS and CDR2 YFSETQ. V was clipped by 2 bases and J by 6 bases; unmatched bases: 8.

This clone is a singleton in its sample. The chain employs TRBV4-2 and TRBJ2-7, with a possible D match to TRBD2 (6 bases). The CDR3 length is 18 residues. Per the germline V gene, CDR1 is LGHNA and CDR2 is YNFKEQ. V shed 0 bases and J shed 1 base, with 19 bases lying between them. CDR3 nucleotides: TGTGCCAGCAGCCAAGATCACCGGGACGGGGGTATATCCTACGAGCAGTACTTC. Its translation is CASSQDHRDGGISYEQYF.

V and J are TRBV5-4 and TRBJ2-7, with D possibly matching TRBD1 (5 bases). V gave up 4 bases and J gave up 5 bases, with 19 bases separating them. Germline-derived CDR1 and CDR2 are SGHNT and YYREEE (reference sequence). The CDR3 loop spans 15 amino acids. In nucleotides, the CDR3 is TGTGCCAGCAGCGATGACAGCCCATCGTGGAACGAGCAGTACTTC. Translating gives CASSDDSPSWNEQYF.

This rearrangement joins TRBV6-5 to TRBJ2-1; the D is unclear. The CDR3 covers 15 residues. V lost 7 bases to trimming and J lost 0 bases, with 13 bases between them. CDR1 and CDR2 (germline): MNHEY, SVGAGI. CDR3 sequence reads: CASKTTVSSYNEQFF. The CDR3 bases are TGTGCCAGCAAAACCACAGTGAGCTCCTACAATGAGCAGTTCTTC.

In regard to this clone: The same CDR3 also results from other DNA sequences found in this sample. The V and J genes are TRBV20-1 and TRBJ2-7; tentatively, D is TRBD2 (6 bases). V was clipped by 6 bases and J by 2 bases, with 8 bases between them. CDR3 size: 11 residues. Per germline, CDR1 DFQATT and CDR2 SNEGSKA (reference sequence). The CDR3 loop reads CSARTTYEQYF. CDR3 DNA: TGCAGTGCGAGGACTACCTACGAGCAGTACTTC.

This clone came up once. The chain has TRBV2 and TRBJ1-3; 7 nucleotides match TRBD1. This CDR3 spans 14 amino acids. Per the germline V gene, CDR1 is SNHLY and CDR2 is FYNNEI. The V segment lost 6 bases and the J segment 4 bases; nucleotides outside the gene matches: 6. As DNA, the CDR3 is TGTGCCAGCAGGAGGGGACAGCAAGGAAACACCATATATTTT. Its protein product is CASRRGQQGNTIYF. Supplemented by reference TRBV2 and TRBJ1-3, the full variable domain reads EPEVTQTPSHQVTQMGQEVILRCVPISNHLYFYWYRQILGQKVEFLVSFYNNEISEKSEIFDDQFSVERPDGSNFTLKIRSTKLEDSAMYFCASRRGQQGNTIYFGEGSWLTVV.

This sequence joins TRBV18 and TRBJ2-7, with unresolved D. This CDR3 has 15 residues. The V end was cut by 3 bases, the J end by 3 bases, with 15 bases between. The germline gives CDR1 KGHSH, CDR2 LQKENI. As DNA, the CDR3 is TGTGCCAGCTCACCCTCGAACACTCCAGACTACGAGCAGTACTTC. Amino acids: CASSPSNTPDYEQYF.

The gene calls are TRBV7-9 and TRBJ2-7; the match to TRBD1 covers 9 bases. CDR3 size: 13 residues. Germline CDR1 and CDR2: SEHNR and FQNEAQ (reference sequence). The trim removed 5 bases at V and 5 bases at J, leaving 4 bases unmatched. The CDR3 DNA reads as TGTGCCAGCAGCCGGGACAGGGCTAACGAGCAGTACTTC. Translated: CASSRDRANEQYF.

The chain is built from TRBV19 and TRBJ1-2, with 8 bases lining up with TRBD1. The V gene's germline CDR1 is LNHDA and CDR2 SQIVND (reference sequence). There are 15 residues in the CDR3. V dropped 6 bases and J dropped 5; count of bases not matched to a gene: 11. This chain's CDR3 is CASRITTGGIYGYTF. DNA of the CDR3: TGTGCCAGTAGGATAACCACAGGGGGGATATATGGCTACACCTTC.

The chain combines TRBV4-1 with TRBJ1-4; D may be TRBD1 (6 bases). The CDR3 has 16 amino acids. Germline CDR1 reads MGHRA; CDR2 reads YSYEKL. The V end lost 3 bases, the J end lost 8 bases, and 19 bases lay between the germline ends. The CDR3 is CASSHDGGRFAEKLFF. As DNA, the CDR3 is TGCGCCAGCAGCCATGACGGGGGGCGTTTTGCGGAAAAACTGTTTTTT.

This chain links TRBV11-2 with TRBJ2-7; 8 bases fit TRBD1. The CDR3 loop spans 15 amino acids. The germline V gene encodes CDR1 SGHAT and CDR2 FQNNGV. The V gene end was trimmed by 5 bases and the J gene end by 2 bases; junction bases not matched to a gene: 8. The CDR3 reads CASSLSTGVAYEQYF. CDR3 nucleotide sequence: TGTGCCAGCAGCCTCTCGACAGGGGTCGCCTACGAGCAGTACTTC. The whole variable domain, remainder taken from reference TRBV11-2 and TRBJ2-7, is EAGVAQSPRYKIIEKRQSVAFWCNPISGHATLYWYQQILGQGPKLLIQFQNNGVVDDSQLPKDRFSAERLKGVDSTLKIQPAKLEDSAVYLCASSLSTGVAYEQYFGPGTRLTVT.

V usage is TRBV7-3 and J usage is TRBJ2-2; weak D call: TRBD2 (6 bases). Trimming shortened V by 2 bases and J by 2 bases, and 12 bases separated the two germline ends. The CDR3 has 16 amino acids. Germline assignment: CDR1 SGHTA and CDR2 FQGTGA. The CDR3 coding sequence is TGTGCCAGCAGCTTATTTGGGACTTCCAACACCGGGGAGCTGTTTTTT. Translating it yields CASSLFGTSNTGELFF.